The rows below give T cell receptor beta chains drawn from one sample of a study of CD8+ T cells in alopecia areata. Sequencing was performed with immunoSEQ multiplex PCR; in TCRdb, only in-frame clones are kept and a portion is missing. The sample shows fewer than 100,000 clones, less than 50% of them seen only once. The source material was CD4+ T cells sorted from blood. These receptors were collected from a human donor with alopecia areata. CDR3s include the opening cysteine and the closing phenylalanine or tryptophan. Fields, in order: D gene, J gene, clone size, V gene, CDR3 DNA, CDR3 protein. D genes are given only for firm matches. For some rows the clone size is stated as once, few or many, or as a class when expanded; others skip it.

D: NA
J: TRBJ2-1
size: few
V: TRBV5-1
DNA: TGCGCCAGCAGCATAGGACAAACGACCCCCAATGAGCAGTTCTTC
CDR3: CASSIGQTTPNEQFF

D: NA
J: TRBJ2-1
size: few
V: TRBV30
DNA: TGTGCCTGGGGGTGGGAGATTGGGCAGTTCTTC
CDR3: CAWGWEIGQFF

D: NA
J: TRBJ2-7
size: NA
V: TRBV29-1
DNA: TGCAGCGCTGCCATAGGGTACGAGCAGTACTTC
CDR3: CSAAIGYEQYF

D: NA
J: TRBJ2-1
size: NA
V: TRBV5-6
DNA: TGTGCCAGCAGCTTGGCCACACTCAATGAGCAGTTCTTC
CDR3: CASSLATLNEQFF

D: NA
J: TRBJ2-2
size: NA
V: TRBV30
DNA: TGTGCCTGGATGGAGGGCGCCGGGGAGCTGTTTTTT
CDR3: CAWMEGAGELFF

D: TRBD1
J: TRBJ2-5
size: NA
V: TRBV2
DNA: TGTGCCAGCAGGGGGACAGGGCACGAGACCCAGTACTTC
CDR3: CASRGTGHETQYF

D: NA
J: TRBJ2-1
size: NA
V: TRBV5-6
DNA: TGTGCCAGCAGCGTTGGCCCGACGGATGAGCAGTTCTTC
CDR3: CASSVGPTDEQFF

D: TRBD1
J: TRBJ2-7
size: NA
V: TRBV7-9
DNA: TGTGCCAGCAGCTTGACAGGGGTCACCTACGAGCAGTACTTC
CDR3: CASSLTGVTYEQYF

D: NA
J: TRBJ2-7
size: NA
V: TRBV4-2
DNA: TGTGCCAGCAGCCAAGAACGGGTCCTTGAGCGGTACTTC
CDR3: CASSQERVLERYF

D: NA
J: TRBJ2-6
size: NA
V: TRBV30
DNA: TGTGCCTGGAGTCCCCGGCGGACCTCTGGGTCTGGGGCCAACGTCCTGACTTTC
CDR3: CAWSPRRTSGSGANVLTF

D: TRBD1
J: TRBJ2-5
size: NA
V: TRBV29-1
DNA: TGCAGCGTCCGGACAGGCCCGCAGGGCCAGTACTTC
CDR3: CSVRTGPQGQYF

D: NA
J: TRBJ2-7
size: many
V: TRBV28
DNA: TGTGCCAGCGCTCCAGGAGACCATTACGAGCAGTACTTC
CDR3: CASAPGDHYEQYF

D: NA
J: TRBJ2-1
size: NA
V: TRBV29-1
DNA: TGCAGCGTTGGGACTGACTCCTACAATGAGCAGTTCTTC
CDR3: CSVGTDSYNEQFF

D: NA
J: TRBJ2-7
size: few
V: TRBV23-1
DNA: TGCGCCAGCAGTCAATCTGACCAGGGACCCTACGAGCAGTACTTC
CDR3: CASSQSDQGPYEQYF

D: NA
J: TRBJ1-6
size: NA
V: TRBV30
DNA: TGTGCCTCCTCCCCGGGACACATGAATTCACCCCTCCACTTT
CDR3: CASSPGHMNSPLHF

D: NA
J: TRBJ2-1
size: once
V: TRBV30
DNA: TGTGCCTGGAACCCCCGGGGCCTCAATGAGCAGTTCTTC
CDR3: CAWNPRGLNEQFF

D: TRBD2
J: TRBJ2-5
size: NA
V: TRBV29-1
DNA: TGCAGCGTTGAACGGGAGGAGGACTTC
CDR3: CSVEREEDF